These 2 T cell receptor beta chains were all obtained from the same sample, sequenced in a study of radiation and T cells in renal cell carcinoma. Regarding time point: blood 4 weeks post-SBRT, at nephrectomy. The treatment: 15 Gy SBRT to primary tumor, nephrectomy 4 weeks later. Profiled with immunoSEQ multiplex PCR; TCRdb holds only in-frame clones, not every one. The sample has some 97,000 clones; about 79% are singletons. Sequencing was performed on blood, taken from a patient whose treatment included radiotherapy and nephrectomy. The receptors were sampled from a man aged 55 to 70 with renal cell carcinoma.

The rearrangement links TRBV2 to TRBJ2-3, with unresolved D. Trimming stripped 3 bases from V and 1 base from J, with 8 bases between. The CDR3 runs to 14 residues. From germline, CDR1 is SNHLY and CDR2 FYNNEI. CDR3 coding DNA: TGTGCCAGCAGTGAGGTAGTCGGCACAGATACGCAGTATTTT. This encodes CASSEVVGTDTQYF.

The CDR3 loop reads CASSSRGVSLGANVLTF. CDR3 DNA: TGTGCCAGCAGCTCCAGGGGAGTATCCCTTGGGGCCAACGTCCTGACTTTC. This chain connects TRBV7-6 to TRBJ2-6; D is possibly TRBD1 (6 bases). Germline V lookup: CDR1 SGHVS, CDR2 FNYEAQ. With 4 bases removed from V and 3 bases from J, the gap between germline ends came to 16 bases. The CDR3 totals 17 residues.